This entry lists 20 T cell receptor beta chains sequenced from one sample in a study of T-cell reconstitution after alpha-beta-depleted transplantation in children. Preparation of the TCRbeta library involved a method that used unique molecular identifiers. TCRdb re-called the PCR reads through MiXCR, storing one row per CDR3 protein. The sample lists 200,000 to 250,000 distinct CDR3 sequences, approximately 10% occurring once. The sample was PBMCs, taken before TCRalphabeta/CD19-depleted stem cell transplant. The receptor source for this set is a child under three years old with acute myeloid leukemia, due to receive a stem cell transplant.

This clonotype was seen many times. The chain couples TRBV5-5 to TRBJ1-1, with D uncertain. The V end was cut by 7 bases, the J end by 6 bases, with 10 bases between. Germline V gene lookup returns CDR1 SGHKS and CDR2 YYEKEE (reference sequence). The CDR3 extends over 11 amino acids. The CDR3 sequence is CASGRTPEAFF. The CDR3 DNA reads as TGTGCCAGCGGGCGAACCCCTGAAGCTTTCTTT.

This clonotype was seen repeatedly, ten times or more. V and J are TRBV28 and TRBJ1-4, with D possibly matching TRBD1 (6 bases). Germline V gene data show CDR1 as MDHEN and CDR2 as SYDVKM. V lost 5 bases and J 4 bases, leaving 11 bases between the germline ends. The length of the CDR3 is 14 residues. The DNA of the CDR3 is TGTGCCAGCAGTCTGACAGGCTATAATGAAAAACTGTTTTTT. It translates to CASSLTGYNEKLFF.

The gene calls are TRBV7-9 and TRBJ2-1; no definite D call. The V gene's germline CDR1 is SEHNR and CDR2 FQNEAQ (reference sequence). This CDR3 is built from 15 residues. Trimming removed 0 bases from V and 8 bases from J, with 14 bases in between. The CDR3 protein is CASSLAESSAHEQFF. The CDR3 nucleotides are TGTGCCAGCAGCTTAGCGGAGTCCTCAGCCCATGAGCAGTTCTTC.

This clonotype was counted at least ten times. The chain carries TRBV7-9 and TRBJ2-5; no reliable D call. CDR1 is SEHNR, CDR2 FQNEAQ, per germline (reference sequence). V dropped 5 bases and J dropped 2 bases, with 9 bases sitting between them. The CDR3 length is 13 residues. The chain's CDR3 is CASSAWGQETQYF. The CDR3 DNA sequence: TGTGCCAGCAGCGCTTGGGGTCAAGAGACCCAGTACTTC. Together with reference TRBV7-9 and TRBJ2-5, the CDR3 gives the full variable domain: DTGVSQNPRHKITKRGQNVTFRCDPISEHNRLYWYRQTLGQGPEFLTYFQNEAQLEKSRLLSDRFSAERPKGSFSTLEIQRTEQGDSAMYLCASSAWGQETQYFGPGTRLLVL.

This clonotype was picked up many times. The chain carries TRBV11-1 and TRBJ2-7; D uncertain. The CDR3 totals 16 residues. From germline, CDR1 is SGHAT and CDR2 FQDESV (reference sequence). V was pared by 4 bases and J by 6 bases, with 22 bases between. For the CDR3, the DNA is TGTGCCAGCAGCTCCTTCGATTTCGCAGCAGGTTTCGAGCAGTACTTC. Translating gives CASSSFDFAAGFEQYF. The whole variable domain, remainder taken from reference TRBV11-1 and TRBJ2-7, is EAEVAQSPRYKITEKSQAVAFWCDPISGHATLYWYRQILGQGPELLVQFQDESVVDDSQLPKDRFSAERLKGVDSTLKIQPAELGDSAMYLCASSSFDFAAGFEQYFGPGTRLTVT.

This clonotype was counted many times. The rearrangement uses TRBV7-6 and TRBJ2-3; D is unresolved. CDR1 and CDR2 (germline): SGHVS, FNYEAQ. The length of the CDR3 is 12 residues. Trimming cost V 5 bases and J 4 bases, with 7 bases left between them. The CDR3: CASSPAADTQYF. CDR3 DNA sequence: TGTGCCAGCAGCCCCGCTGCAGATACGCAGTATTTT. Looking up the rest from reference TRBV7-6 and TRBJ2-3 gives the full variable domain: GAGVSQSPRYKVTKRGQDVALRCDPISGHVSLYWYRQALGQGPEFLTYFNYEAQQDKSGLPNDRFSAERPEGSISTLTIQRTEQRDSAMYRCASSPAADTQYFGPGTRLTVL.

The sample holds a few counts of this clonotype. This sequence joins TRBV28 and TRBJ2-6, with TRBD1 matching over 7 bases. The CDR3 consists of 16 residues. From germline, CDR1 is MDHEN and CDR2 SYDVKM. V shed 0 bases and J 7 bases; nucleotides not matched to a gene: 6. CDR3 in DNA: TGTGCCAGCAGTTTATGGGAGACAGGGACAGCCAACGTCCTGACTTTC. It codes for CASSLWETGTANVLTF.

This clonotype occurred many times. J is TRBJ2-2 and V is TRBV7-9, with D perhaps given as TRBD1 or TRBD2 (5 bases each). Germline CDR1 reads SEHNR; CDR2 reads FQNEAQ (reference sequence). The V and J ends lost 7 bases and 0 bases respectively, with 12 bases between them. The CDR3 runs to 15 residues. For the CDR3, the DNA is TGTGCCAGCATGTTTTGGGGGTCGAACACCGGGGAGCTGTTTTTT. Translation gives CASMFWGSNTGELFF.

This clonotype was detected many times. This chain connects TRBV24-1 to TRBJ2-3, with 9 bases lining up with TRBD1. Germline CDR1 reads KGHDR; CDR2 reads SFDVKD. This CDR3 comprises 18 residues. With 3 bases clipped from V and 6 bases from J, the junction kept 15 bases outside the gene matches. CDR3 sequence (DNA): TGTGCCACCAGTGATCCCCTAGCCGGGACAGGGCGCGCGGATACGCAGTATTTT. It encodes CATSDPLAGTGRADTQYF.

This clonotype was detected many times. The chain employs TRBV5-1 and TRBJ2-2; 12 bases align to TRBD2. With 0 bases clipped from V and 4 bases from J, the junction kept 13 bases outside the gene matches. CDR3 length equals 20 residues. The germline V gene has CDR1 SGHRS and CDR2 YFSETQ. CDR3 DNA sequence: TGCGCCAGCAGCTTGGTTATCCTAGCGGGAGGGCCCAGAAGCACCGGGGAGCTGTTTTTT. Its translation: CASSLVILAGGPRSTGELFF.

In this sample, this clonotype turned up many times. The chain couples TRBV5-1 to TRBJ2-1, with 7 bases lining up with TRBD2. The V gene end was trimmed by 0 bases and the J gene end by 4 bases; junction bases not matched to a gene: 4. Germline V CDR1 and CDR2: SGHRS, YFSETQ. This CDR3 is built from 15 residues. Here the CDR3 reads CASSLGVAGYNEQFF. The CDR3 DNA reads as TGCGCCAGCAGCTTGGGGGTAGCGGGTTACAATGAGCAGTTCTTC. Filled out from reference TRBV5-1 and TRBJ2-1, the complete variable domain reads KAGVTQTPRYLIKTRGQQVTLSCSPISGHRSVSWYQQTPGQGLQFLFEYFSETQRNKGNFPGRFSGRQFSNSRSEMNVSTLELGDSALYLCASSLGVAGYNEQFFGPGTRLTVL.

In its sample, this clonotype was seen a few times. This rearrangement joins TRBV18 to TRBJ1-5; the D is unclear. The CDR3 contains 14 residues. V shed 2 bases and J shed 0 bases, with 5 bases lying between them. From germline, CDR1 is KGHSH and CDR2 LQKENI. The CDR3 DNA is TGTGCCAGCTCACCAGAGTATAGCAATCAGCCCCAGCATTTT. This sequence encodes CASSPEYSNQPQHF. Full variable domain (missing parts from reference TRBV18 and TRBJ1-5): NAGVMQNPRHLVRRRGQEARLRCSPMKGHSHVYWYRQLPEEGLKFMVYLQKENIIDESGMPKERFSAEFPKEGPSILRIQQVVRGDSAAYFCASSPEYSNQPQHFGDGTRLSIL.

Ten or more counts support this clonotype. The chain uses TRBV4-3 and TRBJ2-1; 8 bases agree with TRBD2. Germline CDR1 is LGHNA and CDR2 is YSLEER. The ends lost 5 bases at V and 7 bases at J; junction bases unmatched: 10. The CDR3 has 15 residues. CDR3 in amino acids: CASSSRVSSGNEQFF. The CDR3 nucleotides read TGCGCCAGCAGCTCAAGGGTGTCTAGCGGGAATGAGCAGTTCTTC.

Concerning this clonotype itself: A much larger clone differs by one base, so this may be a read error. The gene calls are TRBV2 and TRBJ2-7; tentatively, D is TRBD1 (5 bases). Germline-derived CDR1 and CDR2 are SNHLY and FYNNEI. The CDR3 extends over 14 amino acids. Here the CDR3 reads CASRDTSFSYEPYF. CDR3 in DNA: TGTGCCAGCAGGGACACTTCCTTCTCCTACGAGCCGTACTTC. The full variable domain, with the rest looked up from reference TRBV2 and TRBJ2-7, is EPEVTQTPSHQVTQMGQEVILRCVPISNHLYFYWYRQILGQKVEFLVSFYNNEISEKSEIFDDQFSVERPDGSNFTLKIRSTKLEDSAMYFCASRDTSFSYEPYFGPGTRLTVT.

This clonotype was picked up many times. The chain recombines TRBV12-5 with TRBJ2-3; 10 bases are a match to TRBD2. The CDR3 runs to 18 residues. V gave up 0 bases and J gave up 4 bases; unmatched junction bases: 10. CDR1 is LGHNT, CDR2 FRNRAP, per germline. Here the CDR3 DNA reads TGTGCTAGTGGTTTGGTACCCGGCCTAGCGGGAGAGGCAGATACGCAGTATTTT. Encoded protein: CASGLVPGLAGEADTQYF.

This clonotype has at least ten counts. The rearrangement links TRBV28 to TRBJ1-2; D is unclear. The V end lost 3 bases, the J end lost 3 bases, and 5 bases lay between the germline ends. This CDR3 has 12 amino acids. Looked up from germline, CDR1 is MDHEN and CDR2 is SYDVKM. The CDR3 protein is CASSFSDYGYTF. The CDR3 DNA reads TGTGCCAGCAGTTTCAGTGACTATGGCTACACCTTC.

The table lists this clonotype with many counts. The CDR3 nucleotides read TGTGCCAGCAGCTTAGATAGCCCCGGGTGGTACGAGCAGTACTTC. It yields the protein CASSLDSPGWYEQYF. The chain employs TRBV7-2 and TRBJ2-7; no definite D call. The CDR3 has 15 residues. Germline assignment: CDR1 SGHTA and CDR2 FQGNSA. The V end was cut by 1 base, the J end by 4 bases, with 14 bases between.

This clonotype was detected many times. The CDR3 nucleotides are TGCAGTGCTAGTCCCAGTGGGTATGGCTACACCTTC. Translating it yields CSASPSGYGYTF. The rearrangement links TRBV20-1 to TRBJ1-2; D is unresolved. V gave up 3 bases and J gave up 5 bases, with 10 bases separating them. Germline V lookup: CDR1 DFQATT, CDR2 SNEGSKA (reference sequence). The CDR3 has 12 residues.

This clonotype has at least ten counts. A much more abundant neighbour one base away suggests this may be a read error. In DNA form, the CDR3 reads TGTGCCAGCAGTTTGTGGGGAACCGGGGAGCTGTTTTTT. Protein: CASSLWGTGELFF. The J gene is TRBJ2-2, the V gene TRBV12-3 or TRBV12-4; no firm D call. Between the trimmed V and J ends, which lost 3 bases and 5 bases, there was a span of 7 bases. This CDR3 is 13 amino acids long.

V usage is TRBV20-1 and J usage is TRBJ1-1; D might be TRBD1 (5 bases). Germline lookup yields CDR1 DFQATT and CDR2 SNEGSKA (reference sequence). The CDR3 sequence is 15 residues long. The V end lost 2 bases, the J end lost 7 bases, and 20 bases lay between the germline ends. The CDR3 spells CSARSSATGTNEAFF. CDR3 nucleotides: TGCAGTGCTAGATCGTCCGCAACCGGGACGAATGAAGCTTTCTTT.